This TCR beta chain derives from a study of STAT5B mutations in CD4+ large granular lymphocyte leukemia (dated by TCRdb to 2022 to 2024). Turning to the overall study: Among healthy controls, the CDR3 'QG' motif was associated with a particular HLA allele. The TCRbeta repertoires of CD4+ T-cell large granular lymphocyte leukemia patients were compared with the TCRbeta repertoires of healthy blood donors. Flow cytometry on FACSCanto II or FACSVerse showed that the purified fractions were more than 95% pure among lymphocytes. What the work shows at the level of the full study, not this receptor alone: TRBV06-family usage was enriched among the top patient clones (8/27) compared with healthy controls (2/35). Compared with healthy CD4+ repertoires, CD4-sorted patient repertoires appeared more clonal, and this difference remained even after the putative leukemic clones were removed. The main leukemic clonotypes were found to be private to each patient, although around 25% of the main leukemic clonotypes were detected at low frequency in the non-leukemic repertoires of other patients. The data were not HLA-matched, and the higher clonality in CD4+ T-LGLL than in CD8+ T-LGLL could be due to the relatively small sample size.

Reading the germline V gene (reference sequence) gives CDR1 SEHNR and CDR2 FQNEAQ. From the cysteine through the phenylalanine, the CDR3 covers 14 amino acids. Here the CDR3 DNA is all that survives: 42 bases in frame from base 1. V lost 0 bases and J lost 10 bases; the stretch between them is 10 bases long. This clone was seen a handful of times. Its antigen is not yet known. Nothing much larger sits one base from this clone, and base qualities are not available. The immunoSEQ assay at survey resolution was applied to genomic DNA for sequencing of TCRbeta rearrangements. Per the original workflow: In the TCR sequencing data, the lowest productive clonotype frequency that could be detected was 2.59 x 10-5. Analyses included only productive TCRbeta rearrangements, meaning complete and in-frame sequences. Clonality for each sample was calculated as Simpson clonality in the immunoSEQ Analyzer version 3.0. Clones were categorized by frequency as very rare, small, medium, large (1-20%) or hyperexpanded (>20%). OLGA 1.2.3 estimated generation probabilities, VDJtools produced V-gene circos plots, VDJdb was queried for specificities, and GLIPH identified CDR3 motifs. As stored in TCRdb, this immuneACCESS dataset retains in-frame rearrangements with V and J assigned. A fraction of the clones does not appear; measured against another copy, unresolved V genes explain less than half of the discrepancy, and the remainder lacks a known reason. V and J calls and clone size are those listed in that table; D and trimming were worked out from the DNA. The sample has about 40,000 clones on record, about 81% of them singletons. Less than 0.45% of the sample goes to the ten largest clones.

Healthy controls were roughly 37 blood donors whose buffy coats came from the Finnish Red Cross blood service. All TCR-sequenced material derived from peripheral blood: patient blood samples and healthy donor buffy coats. Ficoll-Hypaque gradient centrifugation was used to isolate peripheral blood mononuclear cells. CD4+ cells were purified magnetically from the buffy coats of healthy controls. The Gentra Puregene Cell and Tissue kit was used for genomic DNA extraction, and quantification was performed on a Qubit 2.0 fluorometer. This receptor was obtained from a human donor in good health. The sample consisted of CD4+ T cells from blood buffy coats. The chain was built from TRBV7-9 and TRBJ1-6, with the identity of the D gene unclear. The CDR3 region: CASSLATARSPLHF. Here is the DNA: TGTGCCAGCAGCTTAGCCACGGCCCGATCACCCCTCCACTTT.